This entry lists 25 T cell receptor beta chains sequenced from one sample in a study of T cell responses to AZD1222 COVID-19 vaccine. TCRdb's copy holds only in-frame clones and misses some; the assay was immunoSEQ multiplex PCR. The sample lists 150,000 or so clones, 80% to 95% occurring once. This material consisted of peripheral blood, taken on day 0 of AZD1222 vaccination. The receptors stem from an adult in good health.

V usage is TRBV28 and J usage is TRBJ2-2; D uncertain. The CDR3 is 13 residues long. Germline V gene data show CDR1 as MDHEN and CDR2 as SYDVKM. Deletions cut 3 bases from V and 2 bases from J, with 4 bases between. Here the CDR3 DNA reads TGTGCCAGCAGTTTGATTAACACCGGGGAGCTGTTTTTT. It yields the protein CASSLINTGELFF.

V gene TRBV12-3 or TRBV12-4 combines with J gene TRBJ1-3; 8 bases align to TRBD1. The CDR3 runs to 13 residues. The ends lost 6 bases at V and 2 bases at J; junction bases unmatched: 0. The CDR3 region is CASRQGAGNTIYF. Written as DNA, the CDR3 is TGTGCCAGCAGACAGGGGGCTGGAAACACCATATATTTT.

V gene TRBV6-5 combines with J gene TRBJ1-1; D is ambiguous. Germline V gene lookup returns CDR1 MNHEY and CDR2 SVGAGI. This CDR3 comprises 11 residues. V gave up 7 bases and J gave up 11 bases, with 14 bases separating them. The CDR3 region has the DNA TGTGCCAGCAAATTGAGTGCTGTGGCTTTCTTT. This sequence encodes CASKLSAVAFF.

The chain is built from TRBV6-2 or TRBV6-3 and TRBJ1-4; TRBD1 might be the D (5 bases). Germline assignment: CDR1 MNHEY and CDR2 SVGEGT. The length of the CDR3 is 14 residues. V was trimmed by 2 bases and J by 6 bases, leaving 10 bases between them. In nucleotides, the CDR3 is TGTGCCAGCAGTTACCATCAGGGTGATGAAAAACTGTTTTTT. Translation: CASSYHQGDEKLFF.

This chain uses TRBV12-3 or TRBV12-4 with TRBJ2-2; D might be TRBD1 (6 bases). The length of the CDR3 is 13 residues. Trimming took off 6 bases at V and 5 bases at J, with 10 bases between the two ends. The CDR3 bases are TGTGCCAGCAGCCAGGGGTGGACCGGGGAGCTGTTTTTT. It translates to CASSQGWTGELFF.

The chain combines TRBV3-1 (or the pseudogene TRBV3-2) with TRBJ1-4; tentatively, D is TRBD1 (5 bases). Germline CDR1 and CDR2: LGHDT and YNNKEL (reference sequence). The CDR3 contains 15 residues. Trimming left V 4 bases short and J 4 bases short, with 13 bases between. The CDR3 sequence: CASSRSDSNNEKLFF. The CDR3 nucleotides are TGTGCCAGCAGCCGCTCCGACAGCAATAATGAAAAACTGTTTTTT.

The chain joins TRBV4-3 to TRBJ1-1, with D perhaps matching TRBD1 (5 bases). The CDR3 has 13 amino acids. Germline V CDR1 and CDR2: LGHNA, YSLEER. Trimming cost V 0 bases and J 10 bases, with 12 bases left between them. The DNA for the CDR3 is TGCGCCAGCAGCCAAGAGAAGGGGTTAGCAGCTTTCTTT. This encodes CASSQEKGLAAFF.

CDR3 sequence reads: CASSEVAISGTDTQYF. CDR3 bases: TGTGCCAGCAGTGAAGTTGCGATTTCTGGCACAGATACGCAGTATTTT. The genes are TRBV6-1 and TRBJ2-3, with D uncertain. The CDR3 contains 16 residues. Germline lookup yields CDR1 MNHNS and CDR2 SASEGT. The germline V and J ends were trimmed by 1 base and 1 base, with 12 bases remaining between them.

The chain recombines TRBV4-3 with TRBJ1-4; weak D call: TRBD1 (6 bases). This CDR3 has 14 amino acids. V gave up 1 base and J gave up 6 bases, with 9 bases separating them. Per the germline V gene, CDR1 is LGHNA and CDR2 is YSLEER. The chain's CDR3 is CASSQVSGDEKLFF. As DNA, the CDR3 is TGCGCCAGCAGCCAAGTCTCAGGGGATGAAAAACTGTTTTTT.

The V call is TRBV10-3, the J call TRBJ1-2, with D possibly matching TRBD1 (5 bases). Trimming took 6 bases from V and 6 from J, leaving 8 bases between them. This CDR3 region has 11 residues. Looked up from germline, CDR1 is ENHRY and CDR2 is SYGVKD. CDR3 bases: TGTGCCATCAGCGGGACGAATGGCTACACCTTC. Translated: CAISGTNGYTF.

This clone came up a few times. V is TRBV4-1 and J is TRBJ1-6; 8 bases agree with TRBD1. The CDR3 contains 15 residues. Germline CDR1 reads MGHRA; CDR2 reads YSYEKL. The ends lost 2 bases at V and 8 bases at J; junction bases unmatched: 5. In nucleotides, the CDR3 is TGCGCCAGCAGCCAAAATCAGGGGGCCGATTCACCCCTCCACTTT. Protein: CASSQNQGADSPLHF.

In this sample, this clone turned up once. This sequence joins TRBV28 and TRBJ1-1, with unresolved D. Germline lookup yields CDR1 MDHEN and CDR2 SYDVKM. The length of the CDR3 is 11 residues. V was clipped by 8 bases and J by 12 bases, with 16 bases between them. Here the CDR3 DNA reads TGTGCCAGCGGACTGGCAGCCGGAACTTTCTTT. Amino acid sequence: CASGLAAGTFF.

The V call is TRBV7-2, the J call TRBJ2-5, with D perhaps TRBD2 (6 bases). V was clipped by 0 bases and J by 1 base, with 6 bases between them. Per the germline V gene, CDR1 is SGHTA and CDR2 is FQGNSA. The CDR3 sequence is 14 residues long. DNA for the CDR3: TGTGCCAGCAGCTTAGCGGGACTCCAAGAGACCCAGTACTTC. Protein: CASSLAGLQETQYF.

In this sample, this clone turned up once. This chain links TRBV13 with TRBJ2-7, with 7 bases fitting TRBD1. The germline CDR1 and CDR2 sequences are PRHDT and FYEKMQ (reference sequence). Unmatched junction bases numbered 10, after V lost 5 bases and J lost 0 bases. The CDR3 has 16 amino acids. In DNA, the CDR3 is TGTGCCAGCAGCCGAGCGACAGGGCCCAACTCCTACGAGCAGTACTTC. Its translation: CASSRATGPNSYEQYF.

CDR3 sequence (DNA): TGTGCCAGTAGTATGGGACGCGGGAATTCCTACAATGAGCAGTTCTTC. Translating it yields CASSMGRGNSYNEQFF. V is TRBV19 and J is TRBJ2-1; a possible D gene is TRBD2 (6 bases). Germline CDR1 reads LNHDA; CDR2 reads SQIVND (reference sequence). The CDR3 has 16 residues. The V end lost 3 bases, the J end lost 1 base, and 13 bases lay between the germline ends.

This rearrangement joins TRBV7-2 to TRBJ1-5; TRBD1 is a possible D gene (6 bases). Germline V gives CDR1 SGHTA, CDR2 FQGNSA. This CDR3 contains 15 residues. Trimming stripped 5 bases from V and 4 bases from J, with 15 bases between. This CDR3 is CASSPAQTGNQPQHF. CDR3 bases: TGTGCCAGCAGCCCAGCGCAGACAGGAAATCAGCCCCAGCATTTT.

The rearrangement uses TRBV28 and TRBJ2-5, with a tentative D call TRBD2 (9 bases). V gave up 6 bases and J gave up 5 bases, with 25 bases separating them. This CDR3 comprises 17 residues. Germline values: CDR1 MDHEN, CDR2 SYDVKM. CDR3 loop: CASSPSGGGRGRETQYF. DNA of the CDR3: TGTGCCAGCAGCCCCTCAGGGGGCGGGAGGGGGAGGGAGACCCAGTACTTC.

The chain uses TRBV3-1 (or the pseudogene TRBV3-2) and TRBJ1-2; TRBD1 aligns across 7 bases. The CDR3 sequence is 14 residues long. Germline V gene sequence: CDR1 LGHDT, CDR2 YNNKEL (reference sequence). Germline trimming cut 0 bases from V and 8 bases from J; bases unmatched to any gene: 6. CDR3 loop: CASSQEDRRIGYTF. The CDR3 nucleotides read TGTGCCAGCAGCCAAGAGGACAGGCGAATAGGCTACACCTTC.

The V and J genes are TRBV27 and TRBJ2-5, with a weak D call TRBD2 (5 bases). CDR1 and CDR2 (germline): MNHEY, SMNVEV (reference sequence). This CDR3 is 14 amino acids long. The V gene lost 0 bases and the J gene lost 5 bases, with 10 bases spanning the gap. The CDR3 is CASSLSGSRETQYF. DNA of the CDR3: TGTGCCAGCAGTTTATCGGGGAGCCGGGAGACCCAGTACTTC.

The chain joins TRBV5-8 to TRBJ1-1; D gene uncertain. The germline V gene has CDR1 SGHTS and CDR2 YDEGEE. V dropped 4 bases and J dropped 1 base, with 11 bases sitting between them. The CDR3 is 14 amino acids. The CDR3 nucleotides read TGTGCCAGCAGCCACCGGGTCCGGAACACTGAAGCTTTCTTT. It is translated as CASSHRVRNTEAFF.

This sequence joins TRBV10-2 and TRBJ2-7; perhaps TRBD2 as D (6 bases). V shed 8 bases and J shed 5 bases, with 16 bases lying between them. Germline values: CDR1 WSHSY, CDR2 SAAADI. The CDR3 covers 13 residues. CDR3 amino acids: CASRPEGRNEQYF. The CDR3 DNA follows: TGCGCCAGCCGCCCGGAGGGGCGAAACGAGCAGTACTTC.

Only one count was recorded for this clone. V and J are TRBV7-9 and TRBJ2-5; TRBD2 aligns across 8 bases. V shed 5 bases, J shed 1 base, and the junction held 6 bases outside the gene matches. CDR1 is SEHNR, CDR2 FQNEAQ, per germline (reference sequence). The CDR3 is 15 amino acids. CDR3 nucleotide sequence: TGTGCCAGCAGCCTTAGCGGGACCCTCCAAGAGACCCAGTACTTC. As protein: CASSLSGTLQETQYF.

This sequence joins TRBV7-2 and TRBJ2-1; the D gene is possibly TRBD1 (6 bases). The CDR3 totals 16 residues. The ends were cut back, 5 bases at V and 7 bases at J, with 21 bases in the middle. CDR1 and CDR2 (germline): SGHTA, FQGNSA. CDR3 loop: CASSLQGHSLGNEQFF. The CDR3 bases are TGTGCCAGCAGCCTACAGGGTCATAGCCTGGGGAATGAGCAGTTCTTC.

The chain couples TRBV24-1 to TRBJ2-1, with 7 positions matching TRBD1. CDR1 and CDR2 from the germline V gene are KGHDR and SFDVKD. The V gene end was trimmed by 7 bases and the J gene end by 7 bases; junction bases not matched to a gene: 12. The CDR3 extends over 15 amino acids. The CDR3 DNA is TGTGCCACCAGGACCACAGGGGAAGGGAAAAATGAGCAGTTCTTC. Translated, it gives CATRTTGEGKNEQFF.

The rearrangement links TRBV5-8 to TRBJ1-1, with D hard to call. Germline lookup yields CDR1 SGHTS and CDR2 YDEGEE. V lost 4 bases to trimming and J lost 10 bases, with 8 bases between them. This CDR3 has 10 residues. CDR3 in DNA: TGTGCCAGCAGCCATATAGTAGCTTTCTTT. Encoded protein: CASSHIVAFF. Complete variable domain (other parts from reference TRBV5-8 and TRBJ1-1): EAGVTQSPTHLIKTRGQQATLRCSPISGHTSVYWYQQALGLGLQFLLWYDEGEERNRGNFPPRFSGRQFPNYSSELNVNALELEDSALYLCASSHIVAFFGQGTRLTVV.